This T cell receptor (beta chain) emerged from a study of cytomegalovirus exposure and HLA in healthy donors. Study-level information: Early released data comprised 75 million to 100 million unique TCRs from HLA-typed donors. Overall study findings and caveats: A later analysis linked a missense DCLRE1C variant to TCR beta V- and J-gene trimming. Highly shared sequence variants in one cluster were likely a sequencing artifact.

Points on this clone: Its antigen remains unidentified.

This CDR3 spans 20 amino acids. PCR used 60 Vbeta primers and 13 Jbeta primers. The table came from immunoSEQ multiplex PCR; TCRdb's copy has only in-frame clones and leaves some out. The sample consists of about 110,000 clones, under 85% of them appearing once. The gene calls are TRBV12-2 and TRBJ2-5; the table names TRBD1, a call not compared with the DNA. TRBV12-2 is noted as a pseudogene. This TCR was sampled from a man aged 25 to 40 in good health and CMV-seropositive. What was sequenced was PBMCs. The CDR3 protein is CASRLALEGGRRNYQETQYF. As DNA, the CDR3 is TGTGCAAGTCGCTTAGCTCTTGAAGGGGGACGTCGCAATTACCAAGAGACCCAGTACTTC.